These 30 T cell receptor beta chains were sequenced from one sample in a study of CD8 T cells in ankylosing spondylitis. MiXCR, run by TCRdb on the 5' RACE reads, gives a single entry per CDR3 protein. The sample consists of about 250,000 distinct CDR3 sequences, roughly 32% of them appearing once. Input material: blood, either unsorted or a sorted T cell fraction (not recorded which). The source is a male donor with ankylosing spondylitis or in good health (not recorded which).

The chain uses TRBV12-3 or TRBV12-4 and TRBJ1-5; D remains unclear. This CDR3 spans 14 amino acids. Trimming removed 7 bases at V and 2 bases at J, with 12 bases between. DNA of the CDR3: TGTGCCAGCAATAAATATCAGGGCAATCAGCCCCAGCATTTT. Translated, it gives CASNKYQGNQPQHF.

The rearrangement joins TRBV20-1 to TRBJ2-3; perhaps D is TRBD1 or TRBD2 (6 bases each). V was trimmed by 3 bases and J by 6 bases, leaving 19 bases between them. The CDR3 is 15 amino acids. CDR1 DFQATT and CDR2 SNEGSKA come from the germline V gene (reference sequence). Here the CDR3 DNA reads TGCAGTGCTAGCCCGGGCGAAGGGGGGCTGGATACGCAGTATTTT. It specifies CSASPGEGGLDTQYF.

In DNA, the CDR3 is TGTGCCAGCAGCGGTCAGGGGACCCTAGACGAGCAGTACTTC. This codes for CASSGQGTLDEQYF. The V and J genes are TRBV9 and TRBJ2-7; D may be TRBD1 (6 bases). V lost 3 bases and J 5 bases, leaving 15 bases between the germline ends. This CDR3 contains 14 residues. Germline CDR1 reads SGDLS; CDR2 reads YYNGEE.

This clonotype was observed a few times. CDR3 sequence reads: CASSSSWGDPTDTQYF. For the CDR3, the DNA is TGTGCCAGCAGTTCCTCCTGGGGGGACCCCACAGATACGCAGTATTTT. The chain employs TRBV12-3 or TRBV12-4 and TRBJ2-3, with TRBD2 as a possible D gene (6 bases). CDR3 length: 16 residues. Between the trimmed V and J ends, which lost 4 bases and 2 bases, there was a span of 16 bases.

The table lists this clonotype with a few counts. This chain links TRBV4-2 with TRBJ2-1; 12 nucleotides align to TRBD2. The CDR3 is made up of 16 amino acids. CDR1 and CDR2 from the germline V gene are LGHNA and YNFKEQ. V was clipped by 0 bases and J by 4 bases; unmatched bases: 1. DNA of the CDR3: TGTGCCAGCAGCCAAGATGGGACTAGCGGGTACAATGAGCAGTTCTTC. This encodes CASSQDGTSGYNEQFF.

The chain combines TRBV30 with TRBJ2-7; D is perhaps TRBD1 (5 bases). The V gene's germline CDR1 is GTSNPN and CDR2 SVGIG (reference sequence). There are 14 residues in the CDR3. The V end was cut by 3 bases, the J end by 2 bases, with 14 bases between. The CDR3 DNA is TGTGCCTGGAGCCTGATTACAGGTCCCTACGAGCAGTACTTC. This codes for CAWSLITGPYEQYF.

This chain links TRBV24-1 with TRBJ2-5; 10 nucleotides agree with TRBD1. CDR1 KGHDR and CDR2 SFDVKD come from the germline V gene. CDR3 size: 17 residues. Trimming cost V 7 bases and J 1 base; bases outside gene matches: 11. The DNA for the CDR3 is TGTGCCACCAGCGGACAGGGGGGAATAGCAAGCCAAGAGACCCAGTACTTC. This translates into CATSGQGGIASQETQYF.

The genes are TRBV20-1 and TRBJ1-5; the D is unclear. V lost 0 bases to trimming and J lost 3 bases, with 12 bases between them. CDR1 is DFQATT, CDR2 SNEGSKA, per germline (reference sequence). The CDR3 consists of 15 residues. The CDR3 sequence: CSARDGFGDNQPQHF. CDR3 bases: TGCAGTGCTAGAGATGGTTTCGGGGACAATCAGCCCCAGCATTTT.

V usage is TRBV20-1 and J usage is TRBJ2-1, with D tentatively TRBD1 (6 bases). V lost 0 bases, J lost 5 bases, and 11 bases lay in between. Germline V CDR1 and CDR2: DFQATT, SNEGSKA (reference sequence). CDR3 length: 14 residues. Written as DNA, the CDR3 is TGCAGTGCTAGAGACCCCCGGGACAACAATGAGCAGTTCTTC. It yields the protein CSARDPRDNNEQFF.

This clonotype was observed a few times. V and J are TRBV29-1 and TRBJ1-1; D may be TRBD1 (5 bases). The CDR3 is 10 residues long. Germline CDR1 and CDR2: SQVTM and ANQGSEA. V lost 6 bases to trimming and J lost 4 bases, with 6 bases between them. CDR3: CSVGGTEAFF. In DNA form, the CDR3 reads TGCAGCGTGGGGGGCACTGAAGCTTTCTTT.

The gene calls are TRBV7-9 and TRBJ2-7; D is ambiguous. V lost 1 base and J lost 2, with 9 bases in between. This CDR3 is built from 14 residues. Germline V gene sequence: CDR1 SEHNR, CDR2 FQNEAQ (reference sequence). The CDR3 protein is CASSLVRIPYEQYF. The CDR3, as DNA: TGTGCCAGCAGCTTAGTTCGCATTCCCTACGAGCAGTACTTC.

J is TRBJ1-1 and V is TRBV15; 7 nucleotides line up with TRBD1. V lost 0 bases and J lost 2; bases outside the gene matches: 9. CDR1 and CDR2 (germline): LNHNV, YYDKDF (reference sequence). This CDR3 comprises 17 residues. In DNA, the CDR3 is TGTGCCACCAGCAGAGATAGAAGGGGGCCGGAAAACACTGAAGCTTTCTTT. The encoded protein is CATSRDRRGPENTEAFF.

This clonotype was detected a few times. This chain uses TRBV15 with TRBJ2-7, with a tentative D call TRBD2 (6 bases). The CDR3 consists of 15 residues. The germline V and J ends were trimmed by 0 bases and 2 bases, with 11 bases remaining between them. Germline lookup yields CDR1 LNHNV and CDR2 YYDKDF (reference sequence). In DNA, the CDR3 is TGTGCCACCAGCAGAGATAGCGGCATCGCCTACGAGCAGTACTTC. The encoded protein is CATSRDSGIAYEQYF.

This chain uses TRBV5-6 with TRBJ2-7, with TRBD2 matching over 8 bases. Germline CDR1 SGHDT, CDR2 YYEEEE. With V trimmed by 0 bases and J by 6 bases, 14 bases remained unmatched. This CDR3 comprises 17 residues. CDR3 DNA: TGTGCCAGCAGCTTGGGACTAGCGCTACTTCAGGGGCTCGAGCAGTACTTC. Amino acid sequence: CASSLGLALLQGLEQYF.

The CDR3 loop reads CAIGGTSGGSTDTQYF. CDR3 bases: TGTGCCATCGGGGGGACTAGCGGGGGGAGCACAGATACGCAGTATTTT. J is TRBJ2-3 and V is TRBV10-3; 15 bases map to TRBD2. From germline, CDR1 is ENHRY and CDR2 SYGVKD. This CDR3 has 16 residues. Losses at the gene ends were 8 bases for V and 0 bases for J; bases not matched to a gene: 3.

This clonotype was seen a handful of times. The chain employs TRBV11-2 and TRBJ2-2; D might be TRBD2 (5 bases). The germline gives CDR1 SGHAT, CDR2 FQNNGV. The CDR3 extends over 13 amino acids. V was clipped by 5 bases and J by 5 bases, with 9 bases between them. The CDR3 here is CASSLRETGELFF. The CDR3 DNA reads as TGTGCCAGCAGCCTTAGGGAGACCGGGGAGCTGTTTTTT.

V and J are TRBV20-1 and TRBJ2-3, with 11 bases fitting TRBD2. Germline assignment: CDR1 DFQATT and CDR2 SNEGSKA (reference sequence). The CDR3 contains 14 residues. Losses at the gene ends were 1 base for V and 3 bases for J; bases not matched to a gene: 0. This chain's CDR3 is CSARGTSGTDTQYF. The CDR3 DNA sequence: TGCAGTGCTAGAGGGACTAGCGGGACAGATACGCAGTATTTT.

The V and J genes are TRBV28 and TRBJ2-1, with TRBD1 identical over 8 bases. This CDR3 has 15 amino acids. V was pared by 3 bases and J by 5 bases, with 6 bases of the junction left unmatched. CDR1 is MDHEN and CDR2 is SYDVKM in the germline V gene. The CDR3: CASSLLGQADNEQFF. In nucleotides, the CDR3 is TGTGCCAGCAGTTTGCTGGGACAGGCAGACAATGAGCAGTTCTTC.

CDR3 nucleotides: TGTGCCAGCAGTTTTACTGGCGGGGGAGATATGGATACGCAGTATTTT. Protein: CASSFTGGGDMDTQYF. The rearrangement uses TRBV7-2 and TRBJ2-3, with TRBD2 identical over 7 bases. The CDR3 has 16 amino acids. The V gene end was trimmed by 6 bases and the J gene end by 6 bases; junction bases not matched to a gene: 15. CDR1 and CDR2 (germline): SGHTA, FQGNSA.

This sequence joins TRBV20-1 and TRBJ2-2; D possibly corresponds to TRBD1 (5 bases). V lost 3 bases, J lost 0 bases, and 8 bases lay in between. The CDR3 loop spans 14 amino acids. The germline V gene has CDR1 DFQATT and CDR2 SNEGSKA (reference sequence). CDR3 residues: CSASPDTNTGELFF. CDR3 sequence (DNA): TGCAGTGCTAGTCCGGACACGAACACCGGGGAGCTGTTTTTT.

This chain uses TRBV27 with TRBJ2-7; D unclear. The V and J ends lost 5 bases and 5 bases respectively, with 22 bases between them. The CDR3 contains 16 residues. Germline loops: CDR1 MNHEY, CDR2 SMNVEV (reference sequence). DNA of the CDR3: TGTGCCAGCAGTCCGGCACTCATATTATCCGCCCACGAGCAGTACTTC. This encodes CASSPALILSAHEQYF.

This clonotype was detected ten times or more. This chain uses TRBV20-1 with TRBJ1-5; no clear D gene. Germline CDR1 is DFQATT and CDR2 is SNEGSKA (reference sequence). V was clipped by 0 bases and J by 1 base, with 7 bases between them. There are 14 residues in the CDR3. The CDR3 coding sequence is TGCAGTGCTAGAGATCCAGAAAGCAATCAGCCCCAGCATTTT. It codes for CSARDPESNQPQHF.

V gene TRBV30 combines with J gene TRBJ2-3, with unresolved D. CDR1 GTSNPN and CDR2 SVGIG come from the germline V gene (reference sequence). V was clipped by 1 base and J by 3 bases, with 2 bases between them. This CDR3 has 11 residues. The CDR3 protein is CAWSETDTQYF. The CDR3 coding sequence is TGTGCCTGGAGTGAAACAGATACGCAGTATTTT.

V gene TRBV10-3 combines with J gene TRBJ2-7; 11 bases align to TRBD2. The germline V gene has CDR1 ENHRY and CDR2 SYGVKD. J lost 3 bases, V lost 2 bases, and 6 bases had no gene match. This CDR3 has 16 amino acids. The CDR3 DNA reads TGTGCCATCAGTGAGAGCACTAGCGGGGGTCGCTACGAGCAGTACTTC. Translated: CAISESTSGGRYEQYF.

This clonotype was found a few times. Germline is not matched at one junction end, which may reflect a read error. V gene TRBV7-3 combines with J gene TRBJ2-1, with TRBD2 as a possible D gene (5 bases). Germline CDR1 reads SGHTA; CDR2 reads FQGTGA. This CDR3 has 14 residues. The CDR3 DNA is TGTGCCAGCAGCCTAACGGAGGTGTCCAATGAGCAGTTCTTC. This encodes CASSLTEVSNEQFF.

Ten or more counts support this clonotype. J is TRBJ2-7 and V is TRBV7-9; tentatively, D is TRBD1 (6 bases). Germline values: CDR1 SEHNR, CDR2 FQNEAQ (reference sequence). The CDR3 consists of 15 residues. Trimming left V 0 bases short and J 5 bases short, with 14 bases between. CDR3 in amino acids: CASSLASGQKDEQYF. CDR3 bases: TGTGCCAGCAGCTTAGCGAGCGGACAGAAGGACGAGCAGTACTTC.

This clonotype was seen more than once but under ten times. The chain joins TRBV20-1 to TRBJ2-7; D unresolved. Per the germline V gene, CDR1 is DFQATT and CDR2 is SNEGSKA (reference sequence). CDR3 length: 14 residues. The V end lost 0 bases, the J end lost 0 bases, and 9 bases lay between the germline ends. This CDR3 reads CSARDGPNSYEQYF. CDR3 coding DNA: TGCAGTGCTAGAGACGGGCCCAACTCCTACGAGCAGTACTTC.

This rearrangement joins TRBV9 to TRBJ2-2; TRBD1 matches 8 bases. The germline CDR1 and CDR2 sequences are SGDLS and YYNGEE. Unmatched junction bases numbered 5, after V lost 3 bases and J lost 1 base. The CDR3 is 16 residues long. The CDR3 loop reads CASSALGQGNTGELFF. The DNA for the CDR3 is TGTGCCAGCAGCGCCCTAGGACAGGGGAACACCGGGGAGCTGTTTTTT.

J is TRBJ2-7 and V is TRBV30; 8 bases map to TRBD1. The CDR3 totals 13 residues. Germline lookup yields CDR1 GTSNPN and CDR2 SVGIG (reference sequence). Trimming at V came to 5 bases and at J to 1 base, leaving 4 bases not matched to a gene. The CDR3 sequence: CAWEQGGSYEQYF. The CDR3 DNA is TGTGCCTGGGAACAGGGGGGATCCTACGAGCAGTACTTC.

The V call is TRBV10-3, the J call TRBJ2-7; D may be TRBD2 (5 bases). Germline loops: CDR1 ENHRY, CDR2 SYGVKD. V was cut by 2 bases and J by 6 bases, with 8 bases left in between. The CDR3 extends over 12 amino acids. DNA of the CDR3: TGTGCCATCAGTGAGGTCCGGGGCGAGCAGTACTTC. Protein: CAISEVRGEQYF.